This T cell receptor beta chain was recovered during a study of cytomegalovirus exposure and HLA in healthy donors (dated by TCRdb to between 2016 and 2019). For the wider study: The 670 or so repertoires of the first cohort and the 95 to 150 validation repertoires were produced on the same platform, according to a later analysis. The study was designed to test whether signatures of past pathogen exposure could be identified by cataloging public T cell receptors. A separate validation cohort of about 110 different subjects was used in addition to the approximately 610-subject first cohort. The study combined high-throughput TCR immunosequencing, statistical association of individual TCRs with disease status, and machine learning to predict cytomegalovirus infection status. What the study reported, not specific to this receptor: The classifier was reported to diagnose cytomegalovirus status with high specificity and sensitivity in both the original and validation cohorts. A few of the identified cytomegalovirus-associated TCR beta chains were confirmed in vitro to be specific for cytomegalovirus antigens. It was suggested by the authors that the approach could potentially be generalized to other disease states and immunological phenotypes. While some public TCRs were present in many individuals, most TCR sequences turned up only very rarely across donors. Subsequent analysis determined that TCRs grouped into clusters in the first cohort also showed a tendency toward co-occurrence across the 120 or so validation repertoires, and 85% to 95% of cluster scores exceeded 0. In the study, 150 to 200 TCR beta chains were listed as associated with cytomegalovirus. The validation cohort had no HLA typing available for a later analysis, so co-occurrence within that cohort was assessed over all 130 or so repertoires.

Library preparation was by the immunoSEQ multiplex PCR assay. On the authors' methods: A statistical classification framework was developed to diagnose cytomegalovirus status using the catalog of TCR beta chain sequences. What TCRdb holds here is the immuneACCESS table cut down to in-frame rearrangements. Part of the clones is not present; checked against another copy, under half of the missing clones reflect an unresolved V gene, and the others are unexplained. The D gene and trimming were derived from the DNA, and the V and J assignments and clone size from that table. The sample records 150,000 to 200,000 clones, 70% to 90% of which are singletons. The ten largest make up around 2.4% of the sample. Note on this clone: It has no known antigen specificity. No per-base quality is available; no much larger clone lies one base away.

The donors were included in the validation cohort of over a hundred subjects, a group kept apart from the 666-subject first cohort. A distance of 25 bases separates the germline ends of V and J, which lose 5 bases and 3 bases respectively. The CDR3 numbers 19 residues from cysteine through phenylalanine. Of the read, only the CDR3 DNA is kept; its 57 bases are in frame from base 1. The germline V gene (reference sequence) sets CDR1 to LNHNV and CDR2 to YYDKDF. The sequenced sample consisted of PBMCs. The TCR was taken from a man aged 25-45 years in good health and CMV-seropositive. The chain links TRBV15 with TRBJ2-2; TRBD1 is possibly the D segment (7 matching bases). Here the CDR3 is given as CATSGGTFGTRGDTGELFF. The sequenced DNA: TGTGCCACCAGCGGAGGAACTTTCGGTACCAGGGGGGACACCGGGGAGCTGTTTTTT.